The rows below give T cell receptor beta chains drawn from one sample of a study of blood T cell repertoires in COVID-19. TCRdb's copy holds only in-frame clones and misses some; the assay was immunoSEQ multiplex PCR. The table has more than 50,000 clones, over 75% seen once; the top ten hold about 16%. The material sequenced was peripheral blood. The receptors shown here come from a human donor in a cohort sampled during active COVID-19. The CDR3 runs from the conserved cysteine through the conserved F or W. Each record gives: V gene, J gene, CDR3 length, D gene, clone size, CDR3 protein, CDR3 DNA. D genes are given only for firm matches. Size is stated for part of the rows, as once, few or many counts, or as a class when the clone is expanded.

v_call: TRBV3-1/TRBV3-2
j_call: TRBJ2-5
cdr3_length: 14
d_call: TRBD1
clone_size: once
cdr3_aa: CASRVWDRQETQYF
cdr3_nt: TGTGCCAGCAGGGTATGGGACAGGCAAGAGACCCAGTACTTC

v_call: TRBV5-6
j_call: TRBJ2-6
cdr3_length: 17
d_call: NA
clone_size: NA
cdr3_aa: CASSLATQSSGANVLTF
cdr3_nt: TGTGCCAGCAGCTTGGCCACACAAAGCTCTGGGGCCAACGTCCTGACTTTC

v_call: TRBV6-5
j_call: TRBJ2-3
cdr3_length: 10
d_call: TRBD2
clone_size: few
cdr3_aa: CATGVGRLAF
cdr3_nt: TGTGCCACCGGGGTTGGGAGACTAGCTTTT

v_call: TRBV9
j_call: TRBJ2-6
cdr3_length: 15
d_call: TRBD1
clone_size: few
cdr3_aa: CASSDPGQDRLALTF
cdr3_nt: TGTGCCAGCAGCGACCCCGGACAGGATAGGCTTGCTCTGACTTTC

v_call: TRBV3-1/TRBV3-2
j_call: TRBJ1-2
cdr3_length: 14
d_call: NA
clone_size: NA
cdr3_aa: CASSLFGRVDGYTF
cdr3_nt: TGTGCCAGCAGCCTGTTCGGCAGGGTTGATGGCTACACCTTC

v_call: TRBV6-5
j_call: TRBJ1-1
cdr3_length: 14
d_call: TRBD1
clone_size: NA
cdr3_aa: CASTRGQLNTEAFF
cdr3_nt: TGTGCCAGCACCCGGGGACAGTTGAACACTGAAGCTTTCTTT

v_call: TRBV20-1
j_call: TRBJ1-6
cdr3_length: 15
d_call: NA
clone_size: NA
cdr3_aa: CSASRSQTGNSPLHF
cdr3_nt: TGCAGTGCTAGTAGGTCCCAAACGGGGAATTCACCCCTCCACTTT

v_call: TRBV28
j_call: TRBJ2-7
cdr3_length: 14
d_call: TRBD2
clone_size: NA
cdr3_aa: CASQEGLAVYWQYF
cdr3_nt: TGTGCCAGCCAAGAAGGACTAGCGGTTTATTGGCAGTACTTC

v_call: TRBV6-5
j_call: TRBJ1-5
cdr3_length: 14
d_call: TRBD1
clone_size: NA
cdr3_aa: CASSGQGGNQPQHF
cdr3_nt: TGTGCCAGCAGCGGACAGGGTGGGAATCAGCCCCAGCATTTT

v_call: TRBV7-2
j_call: TRBJ2-5
cdr3_length: 15
d_call: TRBD2
clone_size: NA
cdr3_aa: CASRGSGLAGETQYF
cdr3_nt: TGTGCCAGCAGGGGATCGGGACTAGCGGGGGAGACCCAGTACTTC

v_call: TRBV5-1
j_call: TRBJ2-6
cdr3_length: 16
d_call: NA
clone_size: NA
cdr3_aa: CASSWIRGSGANVLTF
cdr3_nt: TGCGCCAGCAGCTGGATCAGGGGCTCTGGGGCCAACGTCCTGACTTTC

v_call: TRBV27
j_call: TRBJ1-5
cdr3_length: 15
d_call: NA
clone_size: NA
cdr3_aa: CASSFDSNSNQPQHF
cdr3_nt: TGTGCCAGCAGTTTCGACAGTAATAGCAATCAGCCCCAGCATTTT

v_call: TRBV5-1
j_call: TRBJ2-1
cdr3_length: 16
d_call: TRBD2
clone_size: NA
cdr3_aa: CASSLGPRGGADEQFF
cdr3_nt: TGCGCCAGCAGCTTGGGTCCGCGGGGGGGCGCAGATGAGCAGTTCTTC

v_call: TRBV4-3
j_call: TRBJ1-2
cdr3_length: 15
d_call: TRBD1
clone_size: NA
cdr3_aa: CASSRTGGWDYGYTF
cdr3_nt: TGCGCCAGCAGCCGGACAGGGGGCTGGGATTATGGCTACACCTTC

v_call: TRBV3-1/TRBV3-2
j_call: TRBJ2-3
cdr3_length: 17
d_call: TRBD2
clone_size: NA
cdr3_aa: CASSQKFSGGATDTQYF
cdr3_nt: TGTGCCAGCAGCCAAAAATTTAGCGGGGGGGCCACAGATACGCAGTATTTT

v_call: TRBV29-1
j_call: TRBJ1-3
cdr3_length: 17
d_call: TRBD1
clone_size: NA
cdr3_aa: CSVETLDRGLAGNTIYF
cdr3_nt: TGCAGCGTTGAGACGTTGGACAGGGGGCTTGCTGGAAACACCATATATTTT

v_call: TRBV7-2
j_call: TRBJ2-2
cdr3_length: 15
d_call: TRBD2
clone_size: NA
cdr3_aa: CASSLGTSVTGELFF
cdr3_nt: TGTGCCAGCAGCTTAGGAACTAGCGTAACCGGGGAGCTGTTTTTT

v_call: TRBV6-1
j_call: TRBJ2-3
cdr3_length: 15
d_call: TRBD2
clone_size: NA
cdr3_aa: CASSESAGGLDTQYF
cdr3_nt: TGTGCCAGCAGTGAATCGGCGGGGGGGCTAGATACGCAGTATTTT

v_call: TRBV6-4
j_call: TRBJ2-3
cdr3_length: 18
d_call: TRBD2
clone_size: NA
cdr3_aa: CASSDSSGGSSSTDTQYF
cdr3_nt: TGTGCCAGCAGTGACTCCAGCGGGGGCTCTTCTAGCACAGATACGCAGTATTTT

v_call: TRBV6-5
j_call: TRBJ1-4
cdr3_length: 16
d_call: NA
clone_size: NA
cdr3_aa: CASSYSSRGTNEKLFF
cdr3_nt: TGTGCCAGCAGTTACTCGAGTCGGGGTACTAATGAAAAACTGTTTTTT